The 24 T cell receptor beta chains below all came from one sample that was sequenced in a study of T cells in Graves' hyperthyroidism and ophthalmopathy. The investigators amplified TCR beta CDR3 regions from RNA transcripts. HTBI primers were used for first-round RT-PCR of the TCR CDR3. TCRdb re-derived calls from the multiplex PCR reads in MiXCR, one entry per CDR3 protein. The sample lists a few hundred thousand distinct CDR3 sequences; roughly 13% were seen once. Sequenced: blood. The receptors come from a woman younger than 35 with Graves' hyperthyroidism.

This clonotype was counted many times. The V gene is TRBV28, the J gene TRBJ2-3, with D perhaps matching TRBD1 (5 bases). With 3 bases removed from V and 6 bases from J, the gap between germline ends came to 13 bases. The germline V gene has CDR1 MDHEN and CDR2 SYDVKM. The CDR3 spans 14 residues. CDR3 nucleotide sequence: TGTGCCAGCAGTTTGTTCAGGGCCCGGGATACGCAGTATTTT. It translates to CASSLFRARDTQYF.

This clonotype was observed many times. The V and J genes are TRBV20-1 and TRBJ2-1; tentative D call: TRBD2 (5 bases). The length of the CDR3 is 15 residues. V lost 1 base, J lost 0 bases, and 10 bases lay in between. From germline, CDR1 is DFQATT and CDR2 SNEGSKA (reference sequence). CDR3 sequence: CSARVSAVSYNEQFF. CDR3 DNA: TGCAGTGCTAGAGTCTCAGCGGTCTCCTACAATGAGCAGTTCTTC.

CDR3 sequence (DNA): TGTGCCAGCAGCTCTTCTGGCTACAATGAGCAGTACTTC. It is translated as CASSSSGYNEQYF. The chain is built from TRBV7-8 and TRBJ2-7; D remains unclear. The CDR3 totals 13 residues. Germline lookup yields CDR1 SGHVS and CDR2 FQNEAQ. Between the trimmed V and J ends, which lost 4 bases and 7 bases, there was a span of 14 bases.

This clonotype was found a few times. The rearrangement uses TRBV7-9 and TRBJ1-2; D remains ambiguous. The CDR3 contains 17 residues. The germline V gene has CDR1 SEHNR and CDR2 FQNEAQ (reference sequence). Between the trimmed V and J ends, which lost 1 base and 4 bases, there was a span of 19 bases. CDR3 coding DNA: TGTGCCAGCAGCTTAGGGGTAGAGATCCGGTCCGGCTATGGCTACACCTTC. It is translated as CASSLGVEIRSGYGYTF.

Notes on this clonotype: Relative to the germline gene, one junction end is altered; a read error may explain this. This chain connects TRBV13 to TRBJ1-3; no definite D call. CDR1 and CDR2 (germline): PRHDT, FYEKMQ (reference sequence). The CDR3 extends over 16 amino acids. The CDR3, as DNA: TGTGCCAGCAGCGTAGGGCTCCGGAATGCTGGAAACACCATATATTTT. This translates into CASSVGLRNAGNTIYF.

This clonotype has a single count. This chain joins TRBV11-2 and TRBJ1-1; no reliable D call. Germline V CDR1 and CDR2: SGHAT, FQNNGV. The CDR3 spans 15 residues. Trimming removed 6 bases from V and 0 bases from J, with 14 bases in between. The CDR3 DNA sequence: TGTGCCAGCAGTCCCGGACTGAGCTTGAACACTGAAGCTTTCTTT. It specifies CASSPGLSLNTEAFF.

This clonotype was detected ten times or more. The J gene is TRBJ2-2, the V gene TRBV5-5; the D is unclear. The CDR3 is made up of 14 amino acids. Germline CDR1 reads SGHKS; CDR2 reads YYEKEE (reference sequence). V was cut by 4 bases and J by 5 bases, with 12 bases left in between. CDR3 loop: CASSLRKETGELFF. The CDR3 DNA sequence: TGTGCCAGCAGCCTTCGAAAAGAAACCGGGGAGCTGTTTTTT.

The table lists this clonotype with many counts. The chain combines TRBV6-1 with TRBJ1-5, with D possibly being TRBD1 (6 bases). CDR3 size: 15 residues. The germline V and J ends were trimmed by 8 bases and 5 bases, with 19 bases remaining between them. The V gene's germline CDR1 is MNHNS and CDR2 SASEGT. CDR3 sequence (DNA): TGTGCCAGCTCGGCCGGCAGGGGTGGTTATCAGCCCCAGCATTTT. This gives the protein CASSAGRGGYQPQHF.

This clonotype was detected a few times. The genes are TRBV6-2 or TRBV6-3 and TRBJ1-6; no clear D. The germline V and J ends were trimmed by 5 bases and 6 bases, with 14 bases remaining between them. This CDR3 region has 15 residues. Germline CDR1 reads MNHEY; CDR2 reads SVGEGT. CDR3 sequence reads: CASSRDRKGNSPLHF. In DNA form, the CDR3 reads TGTGCCAGCAGTAGAGACCGAAAGGGTAATTCACCCCTCCACTTT.

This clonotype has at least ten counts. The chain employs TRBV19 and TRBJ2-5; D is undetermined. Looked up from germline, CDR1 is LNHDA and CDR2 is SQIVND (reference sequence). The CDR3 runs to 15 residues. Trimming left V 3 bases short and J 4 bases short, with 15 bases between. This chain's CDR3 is CASSIDNLGAETQYF. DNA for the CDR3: TGTGCCAGTAGTATCGACAACCTGGGCGCAGAGACCCAGTACTTC. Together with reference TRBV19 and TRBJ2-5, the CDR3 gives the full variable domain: DGGITQSPKYLFRKEGQNVTLSCEQNLNHDAMYWYRQDPGQGLRLIYYSQIVNDFQKGDIAEGYSVSREKKESFPLTVTSAQKNPTAFYLCASSIDNLGAETQYFGPGTRLLVL.

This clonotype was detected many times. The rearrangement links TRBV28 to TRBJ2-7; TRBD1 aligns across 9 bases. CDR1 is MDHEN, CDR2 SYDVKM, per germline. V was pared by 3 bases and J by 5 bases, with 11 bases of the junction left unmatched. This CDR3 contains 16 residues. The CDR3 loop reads CASSFPRQGDRDEQYF. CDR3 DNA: TGTGCCAGCAGTTTCCCCCGACAGGGGGACCGTGACGAGCAGTACTTC.

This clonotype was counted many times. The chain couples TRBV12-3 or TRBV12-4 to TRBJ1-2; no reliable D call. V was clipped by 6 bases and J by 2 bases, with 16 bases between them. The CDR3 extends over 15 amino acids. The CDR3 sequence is CASRYPGGPNYGYTF. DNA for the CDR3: TGTGCCAGCAGATACCCCGGCGGGCCCAACTATGGCTACACCTTC.

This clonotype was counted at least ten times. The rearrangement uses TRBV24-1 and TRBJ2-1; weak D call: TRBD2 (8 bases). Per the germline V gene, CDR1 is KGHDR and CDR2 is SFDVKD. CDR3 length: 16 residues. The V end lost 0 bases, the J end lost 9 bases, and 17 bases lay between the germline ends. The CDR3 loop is CATSDLREGADGEQFF. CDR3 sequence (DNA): TGTGCCACCAGTGATTTGCGGGAGGGGGCGGACGGTGAGCAGTTCTTC.

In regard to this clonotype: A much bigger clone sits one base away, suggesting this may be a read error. The CDR3 nucleotides read TGTGCCAGTGATGGGGACAGAGAGCAGCCCCAGCATTTT. This encodes CASDGDREQPQHF. The V call is TRBV19, the J call TRBJ1-5, with TRBD1 matching over 7 bases. Looked up from germline, CDR1 is LNHDA and CDR2 is SQIVND (reference sequence). The trim removed 8 bases at V and 7 bases at J, leaving 8 bases unmatched. The length of the CDR3 is 13 residues.

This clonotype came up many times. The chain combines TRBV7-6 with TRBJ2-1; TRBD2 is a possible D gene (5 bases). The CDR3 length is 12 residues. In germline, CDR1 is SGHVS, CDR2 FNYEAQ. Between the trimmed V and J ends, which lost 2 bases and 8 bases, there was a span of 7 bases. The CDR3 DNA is TGTGCCAGCAGCTTATCCGGGGATGAGCAGTTCTTC. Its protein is CASSLSGDEQFF.

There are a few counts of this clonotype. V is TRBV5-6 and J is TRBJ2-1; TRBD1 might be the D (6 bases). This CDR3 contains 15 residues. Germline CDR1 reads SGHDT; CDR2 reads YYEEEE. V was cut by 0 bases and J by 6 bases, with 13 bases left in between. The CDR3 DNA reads TGTGCCAGCAGCTTGGGACAGGACCTTTCCAATGAGCAGTTCTTC. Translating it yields CASSLGQDLSNEQFF.

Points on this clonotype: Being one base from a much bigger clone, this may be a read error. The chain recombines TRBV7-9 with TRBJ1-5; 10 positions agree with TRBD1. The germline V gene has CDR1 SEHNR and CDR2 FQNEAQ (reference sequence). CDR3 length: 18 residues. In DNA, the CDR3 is TGTGCCAGGAGCTTAGTGCCCGCCGGGACAGGGGTCAATCAGCCCCAGCATTTT. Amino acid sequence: CARSLVPAGTGVNQPQHF.

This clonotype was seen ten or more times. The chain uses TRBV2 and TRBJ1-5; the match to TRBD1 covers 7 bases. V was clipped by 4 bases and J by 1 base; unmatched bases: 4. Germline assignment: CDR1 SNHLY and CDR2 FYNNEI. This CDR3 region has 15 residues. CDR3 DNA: TGTGCCAGCAGTGCCAGGGGGGGGAGCAATCAGCCCCAGCATTTT. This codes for CASSARGGSNQPQHF.

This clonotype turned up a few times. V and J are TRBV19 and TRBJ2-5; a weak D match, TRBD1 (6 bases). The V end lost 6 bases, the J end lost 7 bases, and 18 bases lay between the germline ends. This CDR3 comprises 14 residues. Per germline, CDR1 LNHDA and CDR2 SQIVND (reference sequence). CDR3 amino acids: CASRPIGQSGTQYF. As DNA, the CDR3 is TGTGCCAGTAGACCTATAGGACAGTCTGGGACCCAGTACTTC. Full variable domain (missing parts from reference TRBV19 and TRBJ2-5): DGGITQSPKYLFRKEGQNVTLSCEQNLNHDAMYWYRQDPGQGLRLIYYSQIVNDFQKGDIAEGYSVSREKKESFPLTVTSAQKNPTAFYLCASRPIGQSGTQYFGPGTRLLVL.

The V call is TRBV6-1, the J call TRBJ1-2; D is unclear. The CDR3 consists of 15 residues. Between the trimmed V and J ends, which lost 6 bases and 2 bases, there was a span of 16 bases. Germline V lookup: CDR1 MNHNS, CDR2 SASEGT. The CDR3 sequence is CASRDAQPTNYGYTF. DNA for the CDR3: TGTGCCAGCAGGGATGCCCAACCTACCAACTATGGCTACACCTTC.

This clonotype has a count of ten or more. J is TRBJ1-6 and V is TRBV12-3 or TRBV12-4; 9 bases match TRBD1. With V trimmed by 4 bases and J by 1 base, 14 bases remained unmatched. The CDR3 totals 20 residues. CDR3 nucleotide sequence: TGTGCCAGCAGTTCGACACAGGGGGCTGGGTTGGGTTCCTATAATTCACCCCTCCACTTT. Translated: CASSSTQGAGLGSYNSPLHF.

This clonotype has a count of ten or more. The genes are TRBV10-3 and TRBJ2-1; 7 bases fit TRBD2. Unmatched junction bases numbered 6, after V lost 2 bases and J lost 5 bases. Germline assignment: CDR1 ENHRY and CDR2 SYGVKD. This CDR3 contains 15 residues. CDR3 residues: CAISENQGLDNEQFF. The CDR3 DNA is TGTGCCATCAGTGAGAATCAAGGACTAGACAATGAGCAGTTCTTC.

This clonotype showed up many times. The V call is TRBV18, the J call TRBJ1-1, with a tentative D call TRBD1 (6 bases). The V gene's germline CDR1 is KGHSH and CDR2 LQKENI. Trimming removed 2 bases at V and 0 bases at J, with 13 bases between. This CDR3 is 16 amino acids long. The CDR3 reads CASSPVGRGVNTEAFF. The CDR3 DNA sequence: TGTGCCAGCTCACCAGTAGGCAGGGGCGTGAACACTGAAGCTTTCTTT.

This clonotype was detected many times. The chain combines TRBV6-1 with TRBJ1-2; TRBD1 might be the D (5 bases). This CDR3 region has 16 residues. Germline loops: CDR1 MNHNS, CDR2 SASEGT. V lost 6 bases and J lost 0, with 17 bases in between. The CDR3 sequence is CASSKTAIDPNYGYTF. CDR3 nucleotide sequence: TGTGCCAGCAGCAAGACAGCGATCGATCCTAACTATGGCTACACCTTC.